A selection of T cell receptor beta chains follows, all from one sample in a study of tumor-infiltrating lymphocytes in primary liver carcinoma. TCRdb reanalysed the multiplex PCR reads using MiXCR and keeps one entry per CDR3 protein. The sample contains roughly 78,000 distinct CDR3 sequences, 71% of which appear only once. What was sequenced was liver tumor tissue from sampling region 4. The receptors come from a woman aged 55-70 years with primary liver carcinoma and hepatitis B virus infection. Each CDR3 is given with its conserved first and last residue. The order of the fields is J gene, D gene, clone size, V gene, CDR3 protein, CDR3 DNA. D genes are given only for firm matches. A clone size is listed for some rows: how often the clone was seen (once, few, many), or a class if it is expanded.

TRBJ2-3 - - TRBV30 CAWSDSIGPQYF TGTGCTTGGAGCGATTCAATAGGGCCACAGTATTTT
TRBJ2-1 - - TRBV4-1 CASSWDFHIEQFF TGCGCCAGTAGCTGGGACTTCCACATTGAGCAGTTCTTC
TRBJ2-2 - medium-sized TRBV11-2 CASSLLGGSNTGELFF TGTGCCAGCAGCTTATTAGGGGGATCGAACACCGGGGAGCTGTTTTTT
TRBJ2-7 TRBD1 - TRBV10-3 CAISRSYRGFYEQYF TGTGCTATCAGTAGGTCGTACAGGGGGTTCTACGAGCAGTACTTC
TRBJ1-2 - - TRBV11-2 CANSLGTPEGFYAYTF TGTGCCAACAGCCTCGGGACACCGGAGGGGTTCTATGCCTATACCTTC
TRBJ2-7 TRBD2 - TRBV12-3/TRBV12-4 CASSRQLAGIEQYF TGTGCCAGCAGTAGGCAACTAGCGGGAATCGAGCAGTACTTC
TRBJ1-5 TRBD1 - TRBV5-6 CASSSDREQPQHF TGTGCCAGCAGCTCAGACAGGGAGCAGCCCCAGCATTTT
TRBJ2-2 - once TRBV12-3/TRBV12-4 CASSYTANTVELFF TGTGCCAGTAGCTACACAGCGAACACCGTGGAGCTGTTTTTT
TRBJ2-7 TRBD1 - TRBV13 CASSKSPGQGASQQYF TGTGCCAGCAGTAAATCTCCGGGACAGGGGGCGAGTCAGCAGTACTTC
TRBJ2-3 - - TRBV6-5 CTSSPSSREGTQYF TGTACCAGCAGTCCTAGCTCTCGTGAGGGTACGCAGTACTTT
TRBJ2-7 TRBD2 large TRBV11-2 CASTTPGREARGEQYF TGTGCCAGCACGACTCCTGGGCGGGAGGCAAGGGGGGAGCAGTACTTC
TRBJ1-2 - - TRBV11-2 CANSSVTEYGYIF TGTGCCAACAGTTCCGTGACGGAATATGGCTACATCTTC
TRBJ2-5 TRBD1 - TRBV10-3 CAISVSTGGHQETQYF TGTGCCATCAGTGTGTCGACAGGGGGCCACCAAGAGACCCAGTACTTC
TRBJ1-1 - - TRBV12-3/TRBV12-4 CVGSLSQGRTEAFF TGTGTCGGCAGTTTATCACAGGGTCGTACTGAAGCTTTCTTT
TRBJ2-3 TRBD2 - TRBV5-1 CASSLAGRPSTDTRYF TGCGCAAGCAGCTTGGCCGGGAGGCCAAGCACAGATACGCGGTATTTT
TRBJ2-3 - - TRBV11-2 CAGNNQGTFLSVTQYF TGCGCCGGCAACAACCAGGGGACATTCTTATCAGTTACGCAGTATTTT
TRBJ2-7 TRBD2 - TRBV6-5 CASRPAGGPSSSYGQYF TGCGCCAGCAGGCCAGCGGGAGGGCCCTCAAGCTCCTACGGGCAGTACTTC
TRBJ2-1 - - TRBV6-5 CASSRDGTPTYNGQFF TGTGCCAGCAGTCGTGACGGGACACCCACCTACAATGGGCAGTTCTTC
TRBJ2-6 - - TRBV5-4 CASSPGCVQGPGANVLTF TGCGCCAGCAGTCCAGGGTGTGTGCAGGGACCGGGGGCCAACGTCCTGACTTTC
TRBJ2-7 TRBD2 - TRBV11-2 CASTTPGREARGQYF TGTGCCAGCACGACTCCTGGGCGGGAGGCAAGGGGGCAGTACTTC
TRBJ1-1 - many TRBV5-1 CASSLDANTEAFF TGCGCCAGCAGCTTGGATGCGAACACTGAAGCTTTCTTT
TRBJ2-1 - - TRBV12-3/TRBV12-4 CASSLYGGVGSTSSYNEQFF TGTGCCAGCAGTTTGTACGGGGGAGTGGGGTCCACGAGCTCCTACAATGAGCAGTTCTTC
TRBJ2-7 - few TRBV6-5 CASRGSSYEQYF TGTGCCAGCCGAGGGAGCTCCTACGAGCAGTACTTC
TRBJ2-5 - - TRBV2 CASRGEHLKYF TGTGCCAGCAGAGGGGAGCACCTCAAGTACTTC
TRBJ2-5 - many TRBV7-9 CATLRVSGGETQYF TGTGCCACCCTCAGGGTCAGTGGGGGGGAGACCCAGTACTTC
TRBJ2-1 - - TRBV4-2 CVSSPGAGVGSYNEQFF TGTGTCAGCAGCCCAGGGGCTGGGGTAGGTTCCTACAATGAGCAGTTCTTC
TRBJ2-3 TRBD2 - TRBV29-1 CSVGTSGADAQYF TGCAGCGTTGGGACTAGTGGGGCAGATGCGCAGTATTTT
TRBJ2-1 TRBD2 once TRBV11-3 CASSLGQDGRADYNEQFF TGTGCCAGCAGCTTAGGTCAGGACGGGAGGGCCGACTACAATGAGCAGTTCTTC
TRBJ2-3 TRBD2 - TRBV20-1 CSVSGLAGEAGADTQYF TGCAGTGTTTCGGGACTAGCGGGAGAAGCGGGCGCAGATACGCAGTATTTT
TRBJ2-2 - many TRBV29-1 CSVSKSGGTEELFF TGCAGCGTTTCAAAGTCCGGCGGCACCGAGGAGCTGTTTTTT
TRBJ1-1 - many TRBV12-3/TRBV12-4 CASSSGRRFEAFF TGTGCCAGCAGTTCCGGGCGCCGATTTGAAGCTTTCTTT
TRBJ2-3 - - TRBV11-2 CASSTGLPTDSQYF TGTGCCAGCAGCACGGGTCTTCCCACAGATTCGCAGTATTTT
TRBJ2-1 TRBD2 many TRBV5-4 CASSPTSGITSEQFF TGTGCCAGCAGCCCTACTAGCGGGATAACGAGTGAGCAGTTCTTC
TRBJ2-5 TRBD1 - TRBV5-1 CARSSNTGVIEETQYF TGCGCCAGGAGCTCGAACACAGGGGTTATTGAAGAGACCCAGTACTTC
TRBJ1-1 - - TRBV29-1 CSVDSTSGTEAFF TGCAGCGTTGACAGTACCTCGGGCACTGAAGCTTTCTTC
TRBJ2-5 TRBD2 - TRBV11-2 CADSLATSGRGVTQYF TGTGCCGACAGCTTAGCGACTAGCGGAAGGGGGGTGACCCAGTACTTC
TRBJ2-3 - - TRBV11-3 CVSSLEAEGPDTQYF TGCGTCAGCAGCTTAGAAGCGGAAGGACCAGATACGCAGTATTTT
TRBJ2-1 - - TRBV25-1 CASRRGRGEHFF TGTGCCAGCCGCCGAGGTAGGGGTGAGCATTTCTTC
TRBJ2-5 - - TRBV11-2 CASGFGPGASGEETQYF -
TRBJ2-7 TRBD1 - TRBV14 CGRSHQSTGGEQYF TGTGGCCGCAGCCATCAATCGACAGGGGGGGAGCAATACTTC
TRBJ1-1 - - TRBV29-1 CSAGTWSTEAFF TGCAGCGCTGGGACATGGAGCACTGAAGCTTTCTTT
TRBJ2-3 - - TRBV21-1 CASSTGSPRTDTQYF TGTGCCAGCAGCACCGGGTCGCCGCGGACAGATACGCAGTATTTT
TRBJ2-1 - - TRBV5-4 CASNRGGPLPNDKQFF TGTGCCAGCAACCGTGGGGGACCTCTTCCAAACGATAAGCAGTTCTTC
TRBJ2-7 - once TRBV11-2 CASNFTPLRSSYNEQYF TGTGCTAGCAACTTTACCCCACTGAGGAGCTCCTACAATGAGCAGTACTTC
TRBJ1-5 TRBD1 many TRBV10-2 CASRRDREDQPQHF TGCGCCAGCAGACGGGACAGGGAAGATCAGCCCCAGCATTTT